This paragraph covers one T cell receptor beta chain sequence. Germline CDR1 SGHVS, CDR2 FNYEAQ. The CDR3 consists of 13 residues. The V end lost 5 bases, the J end lost 4 bases, and 11 bases lay between the germline ends. Participants' reported clinical history set cohort assignment. This entry belongs to a study of blood T cell repertoires in COVID-19. Authors' analysis steps: Amplifying reference gene primers gave estimates of nucleated cell counts. Assay: immunoSEQ multiplex PCR; the TCRdb copy retains only in-frame clones and omits some. For V, J and clone size, that table is used; D and trimming come from the DNA. In the table there are around 250,000 clones, roughly 85% of which are singletons.

The chain recombines TRBV7-6 with TRBJ1-1, with no clear D. Sequencing input: PBMCs or T cells enriched from blood (not recorded which). The receptor was derived from a woman aged 50 to 60 with acute COVID-19. As DNA, the CDR3 is TGTGCCAGCAGCCCCGGGGTTATCACTGAAGCTTTCTTT. It yields the protein CASSPGVITEAFF.